The 23 T cell receptor beta chains below come from one sample, sequenced in a study of T cells in women clearing cervical HPV infection (dated by TCRdb to about 2018). The library was built by means of the immunoSEQ multiplex PCR assay. Sourced from immuneACCESS, this table was stored by TCRdb with only in-frame sequences that have V and J called. A share of the clones is absent; for the studies checked, an unresolved V gene accounts for under half, and the remainder has no known explanation. The sample's table covers approximately 38,000 clones. The ten biggest clones cover 7% to 7.5% of the sample. Source material: blood buffy coat. These receptors were taken from a woman between 18 and 75 years old with a cervical HPV16 infection that either progressed to CIN3+ or cleared (not recorded which).

About this clone itself: The read ends 3 residues before the CDR3 terminus; that terminus is restored from the germline J gene. V gene TRBV20-1 combines with J gene TRBJ2-1; TRBD2 matches at 10 bases. Trimming at V came to 6 bases and at J to 1 base, leaving 12 bases not matched to a gene. This CDR3 has 17 amino acids. Germline-derived CDR1 and CDR2 are DFQATT and SNEGSKA (reference sequence). Partial CDR3 DNA: TGCAGTGCCTCAGCGGGGGGGTATGGAAGGTCCTACAATGAG. It yields the protein CSASAGGYGRSYNE. The full CDR3 protein reads CSASAGGYGRSYNEQFF.

As regards this clone: Sequencing ends 3 residues short of the CDR3 end; the germline J gene provides the rest. This chain joins TRBV7-8 and TRBJ1-6; possible D gene TRBD1, 6 bases. CDR3 length: 18 amino acids. Germline CDR1 and CDR2: SGHVS and FQNEAQ. V was pared by 5 bases and J by 7 bases, with 24 bases between. The CDR3 bases that were read are TGTGCCAGCAGCGTCGGGACAAGGGGCCCAGGTCCCAATTCACCC. It codes for CASSVGTRGPGPNSP. The CDR3, in full, reads CASSVGTRGPGPNSPLHF.

Concerning this clone: Compared with germline, one end of the junction differs, possibly owing to a read error. The CDR3 reads CASTLSLVEAFF. The sequenced part of the CDR3 DNA is TGTGCCAGCACCTTAAGCCTAGTTGAA. V usage is TRBV7-9 and J usage is TRBJ1-1; D not resolved. The read halts 3 residues ahead of the CDR3 end, with the missing end drawn from the germline J gene. CDR3 length: 12 amino acids. Germline CDR1 is SEHNR and CDR2 is FQNEAQ (reference sequence).

Details on this clone: Sequencing ends 3 residues short of the CDR3 end; the germline J gene provides the rest. This chain uses TRBV29-1 with TRBJ1-1; no reliable D call. With 4 bases removed from V and 7 bases from J, the gap between germline ends came to 10 bases. Looked up from germline, CDR1 is SQVTM and CDR2 is ANQGSEA. The CDR3 has 11 amino acids. The CDR3 bases that were read are TGCAGCGTTGCGCGACGGGGTGAA. It yields the protein CSVARRGE. The CDR3 in full is CSVARRGEAFF.

As to this clone: Read coverage stops 3 residues before the CDR3 terminus; the germline J gene supplies the remainder. This chain uses TRBV7-8 with TRBJ1-4; TRBD1 is a possible D gene (6 bases). This CDR3 region has 15 residues. V was clipped by 1 base and J by 4 bases, with 10 bases between them. Germline-derived CDR1 and CDR2 are SGHVS and FQNEAQ. The CDR3 sequence: CASSLEDSFNEKLFF. The DNA read from the CDR3 is TGTGCCAGCAGCTTAGAGGACAGCTTTAATGAAAAA.

This clone ranks as medium-sized in terms of frequency. The sequence runs out 3 residues before the end of the CDR3; the remainder is reconstructed from the germline J gene. This chain uses TRBV19 with TRBJ2-7, with 11 bases identical to TRBD1. The germline CDR1 and CDR2 sequences are LNHDA and SQIVND (reference sequence). Losses at the gene ends were 1 base for V and 3 bases for J; bases not matched to a gene: 5. The CDR3 runs 16 residues. The CDR3 DNA, read in part, is TGTGCCAGTAGTATAGGCGGACAGGGGGCTTTCTACGAG. It specifies CASSIGGQGAFYE. In full, the CDR3 reads CASSIGGQGAFYEQYF.

As regards this clone: The CDR3 end is not reached by the read, which stops 3 residues before it; the germline J gene fills it in. The rearrangement joins TRBV18 to TRBJ2-3, with D possibly TRBD1 on 6 matching bases. Trimming removed 2 bases from V and 6 bases from J, with 9 bases in between. CDR3 length: 13 amino acids. Germline assignment: CDR1 KGHSH and CDR2 LQKENI. The sequenced part of the CDR3 DNA is TGTGCCAGCTCACCATCAGGGGTGGATACG. Amino acid sequence: CASSPSGVDT. The entire CDR3 is CASSPSGVDTQYF. Complete variable domain (other parts from reference TRBV18 and TRBJ2-3): NAGVMQNPRHLVRRRGQEARLRCSPMKGHSHVYWYRQLPEEGLKFMVYLQKENIIDESGMPKERFSAEFPKEGPSILRIQQVVRGDSAAYFCASSPSGVDTQYFGPGTRLTVL.

Concerning this clone itself: The CDR3 goes on 3 residues after the read ends, and that part is filled in from the germline J gene. The chain has TRBV5-1 and TRBJ1-1; maybe TRBD1 (6 bases). V lost 3 bases and J lost 1, with 10 bases in between. Germline CDR1 reads SGHRS; CDR2 reads YFSETQ. CDR3 length: 14 residues. The part of the CDR3 DNA that was read is TGCGCCAGCAGCTCGGACAGCCGGAACACTGAA. This sequence encodes CASSSDSRNTE. The whole CDR3 protein reads CASSSDSRNTEAFF.

With regard to this clone: The CDR3 end is not reached by the read, which stops 3 residues before it; the germline J gene fills it in. This rearrangement joins TRBV5-6 to TRBJ1-2; perhaps TRBD1 as D (5 bases). The V gene lost 0 bases and the J gene lost 3 bases, with 9 bases spanning the gap. Per the germline V gene, CDR1 is SGHDT and CDR2 is YYEEEE. The CDR3 runs to 14 residues. CDR3: CASSLGARDYGYTF. CDR3 DNA, as far as it was read: TGTGCCAGCAGCTTGGGGGCCAGGGACTATGGC.

Comment on this clone: With the read ending 3 residues before the CDR3 end, the germline J gene is used to fill in that end. V gene TRBV7-2 combines with J gene TRBJ1-2, with unresolved D. V was clipped by 2 bases and J by 2 bases, with 9 bases between them. This CDR3 region has 14 residues. Germline CDR1 and CDR2: SGHTA and FQGNSA. Partial CDR3 DNA: TGTGCCAGCAGCTTAAGTGGGCAGAACTATGGC. This translates into CASSLSGQNYG. The full CDR3 reads CASSLSGQNYGYTF. The full variable domain, in which reference TRBV7-2 and TRBJ1-2 provide the parts outside the CDR3, is GAGVSQSPSNKVTEKGKDVELRCDPISGHTALYWYRQSLGQGLEFLIYFQGNSAPDKSGLPSDRFSAERTGGSVSTLTIQRTQQEDSAVYLCASSLSGQNYGYTFGSGTRLTVV.

To note about this clone: Coverage ceases 3 residues before the CDR3 finishes, and the germline J gene fills in the end. The V call is TRBV9, the J call TRBJ1-5, with D uncertain. The V gene's germline CDR1 is SGDLS and CDR2 YYNGEE. Trimming shortened V by 1 base and J by 8 bases, and 13 bases separated the two germline ends. There are 14 residues in the CDR3. The CDR3 here is CASSVSGSPEPQHF. The DNA read from the CDR3 is TGTGCCAGCAGCGTATCGGGGTCTCCGGAGCCC.

Considering frequency, this clone is medium-sized (0.01 to 0.1%). The CDR3 end lies 3 residues beyond the end of the read and is filled in from the germline J gene. The rearrangement joins TRBV18 to TRBJ2-5, with D unresolved. Germline V gene sequence: CDR1 KGHSH, CDR2 LQKENI. V was shortened by 3 bases and J by 5 bases, with 7 bases between the two germline ends. The CDR3 contains 12 residues. CDR3 protein: CASSPQGETQYF. The part of the CDR3 DNA that was read is TGTGCCAGCTCACCCCAAGGGGAGACC.

Comment on this clone: The CDR3 end lies 3 residues beyond the end of the read and is filled in from the germline J gene. The chain recombines TRBV2 with TRBJ2-2; tentatively, D is TRBD1 (5 bases). The CDR3 runs to 14 residues. Per germline, CDR1 SNHLY and CDR2 FYNNEI. The sequenced part of the CDR3 DNA is TGTGCCAGCAGGGGGCTGGTGGGGAATTCACCG. The encoded protein is CASRGLVGNSP. The whole CDR3 sequence reads CASRGLVGNSPLFF.

Turning to this clone: The junction does not match germline at one end; this may be a read error. The CDR3 is cut off 3 residues early in the read; its end comes from the germline J gene. The chain combines TRBV5-4 with TRBJ2-2, with TRBD1 matching over 7 bases. Per germline, CDR1 SGHNT and CDR2 YYREEE (reference sequence). The CDR3 totals 16 residues. This CDR3 is CTSSLRGGSLTGELFF. The CDR3 DNA, read in part, is TGTACCAGCAGCTTGAGAGGGGGCAGTCTAACCGGGGAG. Supplemented by reference TRBV5-4 and TRBJ2-2, the full variable domain reads ETGVTQSPTHLIKTRGQQVTLRCSSQSGHNTVSWYQQALGQGPQFIFQYYREEENGRGNFPPRFSGLQFPNYSSELNVNALELDDSALYLCTSSLRGGSLTGELFFGEGSRLTVL.

Concerning this clone itself: The CDR3 is cut off 3 residues early in the read; its end comes from the germline J gene. The V gene is TRBV20-1, the J gene TRBJ2-3; 10 bases are a match to TRBD2. The CDR3 covers 15 residues. Germline V gene sequence: CDR1 DFQATT, CDR2 SNEGSKA (reference sequence). V shed 6 bases, J shed 6 bases, and the junction held 12 bases outside the gene matches. Partial CDR3 DNA: TGCAGTGCCCGCCGCAGCGGGGGGGCATCCGATACG. It codes for CSARRSGGASDT. The full CDR3 protein reads CSARRSGGASDTQYF.

In the case of this clone: Read sequence stops 3 residues before the CDR3 end, and the germline J gene provides the missing end. The chain carries TRBV7-2 and TRBJ2-3; the D gene is possibly TRBD1 (6 bases). CDR3 length equals 16 residues. V was pared by 0 bases and J by 2 bases, with 12 bases between. Germline CDR1 and CDR2: SGHTA and FQGNSA. CDR3 sequence: CASSLAGAHYTDTQYF. The CDR3 DNA, read in part, is TGTGCCAGCAGCTTAGCGGGGGCCCATTACACAGATACG. Filled out from reference TRBV7-2 and TRBJ2-3, the complete variable domain reads GAGVSQSPSNKVTEKGKDVELRCDPISGHTALYWYRQSLGQGLEFLIYFQGNSAPDKSGLPSDRFSAERTGGSVSTLTIQRTQQEDSAVYLCASSLAGAHYTDTQYFGPGTRLTVL.

Notes on this clone: The CDR3 is cut off 3 residues early in the read; its end comes from the germline J gene. The V call is TRBV19, the J call TRBJ2-5; TRBD1 agrees at 8 bases. V was pared by 3 bases and J by 1 base, with 4 bases of the junction left unmatched. Per the germline V gene, CDR1 is LNHDA and CDR2 is SQIVND (reference sequence). The CDR3 sequence is 15 residues long. The sequenced CDR3 bases are TGTGCCAGTAGTATGACAGGGGCCCCCCAAGAGACC. Translation gives CASSMTGAPQET. Given in full, the CDR3 is CASSMTGAPQETQYF.

A remark on this clone: The observed sequence ends 3 residues before the CDR3 terminus, with the missing tail filled in from the germline J gene. V and J are TRBV6-2 or TRBV6-3 and TRBJ1-1, with D unclear. Germline V gene sequence: CDR1 MNHEY, CDR2 SVGEGT. CDR3 length: 13 amino acids. V was clipped by 7 bases and J by 1 base, with 10 bases between them. The CDR3 protein is CASKNRQNTEAFF. CDR3 DNA, as far as it was read: TGTGCCAGCAAAAACCGACAGAACACTGAA.

Of note for this clone: With the read ending 3 residues before the CDR3 end, the germline J gene is used to fill in that end. The rearrangement uses TRBV5-8 and TRBJ2-1, with D possibly being TRBD1 (5 bases). V was shortened by 3 bases and J by 6 bases, with 7 bases between the two germline ends. This CDR3 is built from 12 residues. CDR1 SGHTS and CDR2 YDEGEE come from the germline V gene. The CDR3 is CASSSQGNEQFF. The sequenced CDR3 bases are TGTGCCAGCAGCTCTCAGGGCAATGAG. The whole variable domain, remainder taken from reference TRBV5-8 and TRBJ2-1, is EAGVTQSPTHLIKTRGQQATLRCSPISGHTSVYWYQQALGLGLQFLLWYDEGEERNRGNFPPRFSGRQFPNYSSELNVNALELEDSALYLCASSSQGNEQFFGPGTRLTVL.

The sequenced part of the CDR3 DNA is TGTGCCAGCAGCCTCGGGGGGGCCCTAGAAAATGAC. It codes for CASSLGGALEND. The complete CDR3 sequence is CASSLGGALENDYTF. The chain is built from TRBV6-2 or TRBV6-3 and TRBJ1-2, with D possibly matching TRBD1 (6 bases). Coverage ceases 3 residues before the CDR3 finishes, and the germline J gene fills in the end. CDR1 is MNHEY and CDR2 is SVGEGT in the germline V gene. This CDR3 has 15 residues.

On this clone itself: The CDR3 goes on 3 residues after the read ends, and that part is filled in from the germline J gene. V gene TRBV14 combines with J gene TRBJ1-6; tentatively, D is TRBD1 (5 bases). Trimming shortened V by 7 bases and J by 9 bases, and 19 bases separated the two germline ends. The germline V gene has CDR1 SGHDN and CDR2 FVKESK. The CDR3 is 15 residues long. Here the CDR3 reads CASTDASWGGSPLHF. CDR3 DNA, as far as it was read: TGTGCCAGCACCGATGCCTCATGGGGCGGTTCACCC. Looking up the rest from reference TRBV14 and TRBJ1-6 gives the full variable domain: EAGVTQFPSHSVIEKGQTVTLRCDPISGHDNLYWYRRVMGKEIKFLLHFVKESKQDESGMPNNRFLAERTGGTYSTLKVQPAELEDSGVYFCASTDASWGGSPLHFGNGTRLTVT.

About this clone: The sequenced fragment ends 3 residues before the CDR3 boundary, so the rest is inferred from the germline J gene. The gene calls are TRBV5-1 and TRBJ2-7; a possible D gene is TRBD1 (6 bases). With 0 bases removed from V and 3 bases from J, the gap between germline ends came to 13 bases. The CDR3 is 15 residues long. Per germline, CDR1 SGHRS and CDR2 YFSETQ. The CDR3 protein is CASSLADSAYYEQYF. The CDR3 DNA, read in part, is TGCGCCAGCAGCTTGGCGGACAGCGCCTACTACGAG. Looking up the rest from reference TRBV5-1 and TRBJ2-7 gives the full variable domain: KAGVTQTPRYLIKTRGQQVTLSCSPISGHRSVSWYQQTPGQGLQFLFEYFSETQRNKGNFPGRFSGRQFSNSRSEMNVSTLELGDSALYLCASSLADSAYYEQYFGPGTRLTVT.

Concerning this clone itself: The CDR3 end lies 3 residues beyond the end of the read and is filled in from the germline J gene. The chain is built from TRBV7-2 and TRBJ1-5; no clear D. V shed 1 base and J shed 2 bases, with 6 bases lying between them. Germline lookup yields CDR1 SGHTA and CDR2 FQGNSA. This CDR3 has 14 residues. The chain's CDR3 is CASSLGRGNQPQHF. The sequenced part of the CDR3 DNA is TGTGCCAGCAGCTTAGGTAGGGGCAATCAGCCC.